A single sample is the source of the 30 T cell receptor beta chains below, sequenced in a study of T cells in Graves' hyperthyroidism and ophthalmopathy. Researchers amplified the TCR beta CDR3 regions from RNA transcripts. During a first-round RT-PCR of the TCR CDR3, the HTBI primer set was used. Each CDR3 protein gets one entry after TCRdb re-called the multiplex PCR reads with MiXCR. The top ten clones hold roughly 8% of a sample with fewer than 800,000 distinct CDR3 sequences, about 16% of them seen once. Material: blood. The receptors derive from a man between 18 and 35 years old with Graves' hyperthyroidism.

Only a few counts were recorded for this clonotype. V is TRBV4-2 and J is TRBJ2-1; 9 nucleotides match TRBD2. The CDR3 runs to 14 residues. Germline CDR1 and CDR2: LGHNA and YNFKEQ. V was pared by 0 bases and J by 13 bases, with 7 bases of the junction left unmatched. The CDR3 region has the DNA TGTGCCAGCAGCCAAGAGTCCAGCGGGAGGTCCCAGTTCTTC. Translation: CASSQESSGRSQFF.

The chain is built from TRBV20-1 and TRBJ2-2; D may be TRBD1 (7 bases). The CDR3 extends over 15 amino acids. With 3 bases removed from V and 6 bases from J, the gap between germline ends came to 17 bases. Per germline, CDR1 DFQATT and CDR2 SNEGSKA (reference sequence). CDR3 residues: CSASDPGGSAGELFF. The CDR3 DNA reads as TGCAGTGCTAGTGACCCAGGGGGGTCTGCCGGGGAGCTGTTTTTT.

This chain connects TRBV10-3 to TRBJ2-7; TRBD2 matches at 13 bases. The CDR3 is 14 residues long. The germline V gene encodes CDR1 ENHRY and CDR2 SYGVKD. V trimming: 6 bases; J trimming: 6 bases; junction bases outside the gene matches: 5. Here the CDR3 DNA reads TGTGCCATCAGCACTAGCGGGAGGGCCGTCGAGCAGTACTTC. Residues: CAISTSGRAVEQYF.

The table lists this clonotype with many counts. J is TRBJ2-1 and V is TRBV29-1; no definite D call. The germline V gene encodes CDR1 SQVTM and CDR2 ANQGSEA. Deletions cut 3 bases from V and 1 base from J, with 7 bases between. The CDR3 loop spans 13 amino acids. The CDR3 nucleotides read TGCAGCGTTGAGGGAACTTCCTACAATGAGCAGTTCTTC. It translates to CSVEGTSYNEQFF.

This clonotype was seen at least ten times. This chain links TRBV30 with TRBJ2-1, with 8 bases matching TRBD2. The CDR3 runs 13 residues. Germline CDR1 reads GTSNPN; CDR2 reads SVGIG (reference sequence). J was trimmed by 6 bases and V by 4 bases; bases with no gene match: 5. The CDR3 DNA follows: TGTGCCTGGAAGGTTAGCGGGATCAATGAGCAGTTCTTC. It encodes CAWKVSGINEQFF. The complete variable domain, with remaining parts taken from reference TRBV30 and TRBJ2-1, reads SQTIHQWPATLVQPVGSPLSLECTVEGTSNPNLYWYRQAAGRGLQLLFYSVGIGQISSEVPQNLSASRPQDRQFILSSKKLLLSDSGFYLCAWKVSGINEQFFGPGTRLTVL.

This clonotype occurred a few times. The CDR3 nucleotides are TGTGCCAGCAGCCCACCTGGAGCGGGAGACTACAATGAGCAGTTCTTC. Its protein is CASSPPGAGDYNEQFF. This chain links TRBV4-2 with TRBJ2-1; TRBD2 matches at 8 bases. V lost 4 bases and J lost 3; bases outside the gene matches: 8. The CDR3 is 16 residues long. Per the germline V gene, CDR1 is LGHNA and CDR2 is YNFKEQ.

In this sample, this clonotype turned up many times. The gene calls are TRBV27 and TRBJ2-7; 10 positions match TRBD2. J gave up 3 bases and V 0 bases, and 5 bases lay outside the gene matches. Germline V CDR1 and CDR2: MNHEY, SMNVEV (reference sequence). The CDR3 runs to 16 residues. The CDR3 coding sequence is TGTGCCAGCAGTTTATCCTTTAGCGGGAGGCTCTACGAGCAGTACTTC. Protein product: CASSLSFSGRLYEQYF.

This rearrangement joins TRBV20-1 to TRBJ2-1; TRBD2 aligns across 11 bases. After removal of 6 bases from V and 4 bases from J, the junction contained 8 bases not matched to a gene. Germline V gene lookup returns CDR1 DFQATT and CDR2 SNEGSKA (reference sequence). The CDR3 covers 15 residues. The CDR3 protein is CSARTGLAVYNEQFF. DNA for the CDR3: TGCAGTGCCCGAACGGGACTAGCGGTTTACAATGAGCAGTTCTTC.

The rearrangement links TRBV7-9 to TRBJ2-1, with D possibly matching TRBD2 (5 bases). V lost 5 bases, J lost 9 bases, and 11 bases lay in between. The germline gives CDR1 SEHNR, CDR2 FQNEAQ (reference sequence). CDR3 size: 12 residues. This CDR3 reads CASSAPGSEQFF. The CDR3 nucleotides read TGTGCCAGCAGCGCCCCGGGGAGTGAGCAGTTCTTC.

This clonotype was observed a few times. The chain carries TRBV29-1 and TRBJ2-5, with D possibly TRBD2 on 6 matching bases. V lost 7 bases to trimming and J lost 2 bases, with 17 bases between them. This CDR3 spans 14 amino acids. Looked up from germline, CDR1 is SQVTM and CDR2 is ANQGSEA. The CDR3 protein is CSEVSAGLQETQYF. The CDR3 nucleotides are TGCAGCGAAGTATCGGCGGGACTTCAAGAGACCCAGTACTTC. Combining the CDR3 with reference TRBV29-1 and TRBJ2-5 gives the whole variable domain SAVISQKPSRDICQRGTSLTIQCQVDSQVTMMFWYRQQPGQSLTLIATANQGSEATYESGFVIDKFPISRPNLTFSTLTVSNMSPEDSSIYLCSEVSAGLQETQYFGPGTRLLVL.

This clonotype was picked up a small number of times. The chain uses TRBV18 and TRBJ2-1, with 8 bases fitting TRBD1. The CDR3 covers 14 residues. V shed 6 bases and J 9 bases; nucleotides not matched to a gene: 10. From germline, CDR1 is KGHSH and CDR2 LQKENI. In DNA, the CDR3 is TGTGCCAGCTCTCGGACAGGGACAATTACTGAGCAGTTCTTC. Translating gives CASSRTGTITEQFF.

This clonotype was seen many times. The gene calls are TRBV20-1 and TRBJ2-3; TRBD2 agrees at 8 bases. Germline V lookup: CDR1 DFQATT, CDR2 SNEGSKA (reference sequence). The CDR3 has 14 residues. V lost 5 bases to trimming and J lost 5 bases; unmatched junction nucleotides: 9. CDR3 in amino acids: CSAHWLAGGDTQYF. The CDR3 DNA is TGCAGTGCTCACTGGCTAGCGGGCGGAGATACGCAGTATTTT.

Of note for this clonotype: Since a much larger clone is just one base distant, this may be a read error. In DNA, the CDR3 is TGTGCCAGCAGTTTATTCGGGTCTAGCGGGGGTGGACCCTACAATGAGCAGTTCTTC. This codes for CASSLFGSSGGGPYNEQFF. The J gene is TRBJ2-1, the V gene TRBV28; 10 bases map to TRBD2. The CDR3 is made up of 19 amino acids. The V segment lost 1 base and the J segment 2 bases; nucleotides outside the gene matches: 11. CDR1 is MDHEN, CDR2 SYDVKM, per germline.

The chain uses TRBV29-1 and TRBJ2-1; 10 bases are shared with TRBD2. Trimming took 3 bases from V and 6 from J; bases not matched to a gene: 5. This CDR3 has 14 residues. Germline V gene data show CDR1 as SQVTM and CDR2 as ANQGSEA. In DNA, the CDR3 is TGCAGCGTTGATAGGAGCGGGAGGGCCAATGAGCAGTTCTTC. This gives the protein CSVDRSGRANEQFF.

In this sample, this clonotype turned up a few times. CDR3 amino acids: CASSEVGRSPYEQYF. The CDR3 nucleotides are TGTGCCAGCAGTGAAGTGGGTAGAAGCCCCTACGAGCAGTACTTC. The chain uses TRBV25-1 and TRBJ2-7, with D hard to call. The V and J ends lost 2 bases and 2 bases respectively, with 13 bases between them. The CDR3 is 15 amino acids. Germline V gene sequence: CDR1 MGHDK, CDR2 SYGVNS.

This clonotype was recorded many times. The chain links TRBV11-3 to TRBJ1-2, with TRBD1 identical over 7 bases. The CDR3 sequence is 12 residues long. V gave up 4 bases and J gave up 8 bases; unmatched junction bases: 4. Germline V gene data show CDR1 as SGHNT and CDR2 as YENEEA. For the CDR3, the DNA is TGTGCCAGCAGCTCCTTCAGGGGGGGCTACACCTTC. It is translated as CASSSFRGGYTF. Together with reference TRBV11-3 and TRBJ1-2, the CDR3 gives the full variable domain: EAGVVQSPRYKIIEKKQPVAFWCNPISGHNTLYWYLQNLGQGPELLIRYENEEAVDDSQLPKDRFSAERLKGVDSTLKIQPAELGDSAVYLCASSSFRGGYTFGSGTRLTVV.

V and J are TRBV7-9 and TRBJ2-1; D uncertain. V lost 3 bases and J lost 0, with 9 bases in between. CDR1 is SEHNR, CDR2 FQNEAQ, per germline (reference sequence). The CDR3 has 15 amino acids. In DNA, the CDR3 is TGTGCCAGCAGCTTTTCGGTCCTCTCCTACAATGAGCAGTTCTTC. Its protein product is CASSFSVLSYNEQFF. Based on the CDR3 plus reference TRBV7-9 and TRBJ2-1, the full variable domain is DTGVSQNPRHKITKRGQNVTFRCDPISEHNRLYWYRQTLGQGPEFLTYFQNEAQLEKSRLLSDRFSAERPKGSFSTLEIQRTEQGDSAMYLCASSFSVLSYNEQFFGPGTRLTVL.

This chain uses TRBV24-1 with TRBJ1-2, with 7 bases identical to TRBD1. In germline, CDR1 is KGHDR, CDR2 SFDVKD. This CDR3 region has 13 residues. With 4 bases clipped from V and 8 bases from J, the junction kept 6 bases outside the gene matches. This chain's CDR3 is CATSDYGQDGYTF. For the CDR3, the DNA is TGTGCCACCAGTGACTATGGACAGGACGGCTACACCTTC.

This clonotype turned up a few times. The rearrangement links TRBV7-9 to TRBJ2-5; D is unclear. The CDR3 totals 15 residues. Germline assignment: CDR1 SEHNR and CDR2 FQNEAQ (reference sequence). Trimming left V 5 bases short and J 3 bases short, with 16 bases between. As DNA, the CDR3 is TGTGCCAGCAGCCTAGGCTTTGCCGTGGAAGAGACCCAGTACTTC. Its protein is CASSLGFAVEETQYF.

Many counts were recorded for this clonotype. The chain is built from TRBV11-3 and TRBJ2-1; D possibly matches TRBD1 or TRBD2 (5 bases each). Germline V CDR1 and CDR2: SGHNT, YENEEA. V was shortened by 5 bases and J by 6 bases, with 14 bases between the two germline ends. This CDR3 has 14 residues. The CDR3 DNA follows: TGTGCCAGCAGCGACAACCTGGGGGTCAATGAGCAGTTCTTC. Translated: CASSDNLGVNEQFF.

The chain carries TRBV5-1 and TRBJ1-2; D is undetermined. V was cut by 0 bases and J by 2 bases, with 8 bases left in between. Germline CDR1 SGHRS, CDR2 YFSETQ. The CDR3 loop spans 14 amino acids. CDR3 coding DNA: TGCGCCAGCAGCTTGGAGAGTCCAAACTATGGCTACACCTTC. This translates into CASSLESPNYGYTF. Looking up the rest from reference TRBV5-1 and TRBJ1-2 gives the full variable domain: KAGVTQTPRYLIKTRGQQVTLSCSPISGHRSVSWYQQTPGQGLQFLFEYFSETQRNKGNFPGRFSGRQFSNSRSEMNVSTLELGDSALYLCASSLESPNYGYTFGSGTRLTVV.

This clonotype turned up a few times. The chain joins TRBV7-8 to TRBJ2-1; 9 bases map to TRBD2. CDR3 length: 16 amino acids. Germline trimming cut 4 bases from V and 4 bases from J; bases unmatched to any gene: 8. The germline gives CDR1 SGHVS, CDR2 FQNEAQ. In DNA form, the CDR3 reads TGTGCCAGCAGCTCCGGGGTAGCGGGAGTATACAATGAGCAGTTCTTC. Its translation: CASSSGVAGVYNEQFF.

This clonotype occurred a few times. The V gene is TRBV19, the J gene TRBJ1-1; no reliable D call. CDR1 is LNHDA and CDR2 is SQIVND in the germline V gene (reference sequence). The CDR3 runs to 16 residues. Trimming removed 4 bases from V and 2 bases from J, with 17 bases in between. DNA for the CDR3: TGTGCCAGTAGTACAAACCGGGCCCGAAAAAACACTGAAGCTTTCTTT. Translated: CASSTNRARKNTEAFF. The variable domain in full, with the rest retrieved from reference TRBV19 and TRBJ1-1, is DGGITQSPKYLFRKEGQNVTLSCEQNLNHDAMYWYRQDPGQGLRLIYYSQIVNDFQKGDIAEGYSVSREKKESFPLTVTSAQKNPTAFYLCASSTNRARKNTEAFFGQGTRLTVV.

This clonotype was detected ten times or more. V gene TRBV11-1 combines with J gene TRBJ2-7, with 8 bases matching TRBD1. The CDR3 is 15 residues long. With V trimmed by 5 bases and J by 1 base, 7 bases remained unmatched. The germline V gene has CDR1 SGHAT and CDR2 FQDESV (reference sequence). Here the CDR3 DNA reads TGTGCCAGCAGCCTCCGGCAGGGGGCTTCCTACGAGCAGTACTTC. Its translation is CASSLRQGASYEQYF.

V gene TRBV20-1 combines with J gene TRBJ2-1, with D perhaps matching TRBD2 (5 bases). The CDR3 runs 14 residues. Trimming took 5 bases from V and 5 from J, leaving 16 bases between them. Germline V gene sequence: CDR1 DFQATT, CDR2 SNEGSKA (reference sequence). DNA of the CDR3: TGCAGTGCTTCCCGGGTCCCGAGGGACAATGAGCAGTTCTTC. This translates into CSASRVPRDNEQFF.

In its sample, this clonotype was seen many times. The rearrangement links TRBV29-1 to TRBJ1-2; D might be TRBD1 (6 bases). Germline CDR1 reads SQVTM; CDR2 reads ANQGSEA. This CDR3 is built from 14 residues. The V end was cut by 3 bases, the J end by 6 bases, with 17 bases between. The CDR3 protein is CSVEGGHFLNGYTF. The CDR3 coding sequence is TGCAGCGTTGAGGGGGGGCATTTTCTCAATGGCTACACCTTC.

This clonotype occurred a few times. As the CDR3 is not closed by the conserved phenylalanine or tryptophan, this likely results from a read error. V and J are TRBV20-1 and TRBJ1-1; the D gene is possibly TRBD1 (6 bases). V shed 3 bases and J shed 5 bases, with 13 bases lying between them. CDR1 is DFQATT and CDR2 is SNEGSKA in the germline V gene (reference sequence). This CDR3 spans 13 amino acids. The CDR3 nucleotides are TGCAGTGCTAGGGGACAATACGAGACTGAAGCTTTCCTT. Its protein product is CSARGQYETEAFL.

Comment on this clonotype: An end of the junction differs from the germline gene, which may be a read error. V is TRBV7-2 and J is TRBJ2-7, with D maybe TRBD1 (6 bases). CDR3 length equals 15 residues. CDR1 and CDR2 (germline): SGHTA, FQGNSA. In DNA form, the CDR3 reads TGTGCCAGCAGCCCGAGAACCGGGACAACCTACGAGCAGTGCTTC. Its translation: CASSPRTGTTYEQCF.

This clonotype was recorded a few times. This chain links TRBV2 with TRBJ2-1; 14 bases are shared with TRBD2. Germline V CDR1 and CDR2: SNHLY, FYNNEI. J gave up 4 bases and V 1 base, and 12 bases lay outside the gene matches. The CDR3 sequence is 20 residues long. CDR3 sequence (DNA): TGTGCCAGCAGTGAAGGTCCCTTGACTAGCGGGAGGGCCTTATACAATGAGCAGTTCTTC. Amino acids: CASSEGPLTSGRALYNEQFF.

J is TRBJ2-3 and V is TRBV9; D is undetermined. The CDR3 spans 15 residues. CDR1 is SGDLS, CDR2 YYNGEE, per germline. V was pared by 7 bases and J by 0 bases, with 15 bases between. The CDR3 is CASEPGRWSTDTQYF. Here the CDR3 DNA reads TGTGCCAGCGAACCCGGGCGATGGAGCACAGATACGCAGTATTTT.